One and the same sample provided the 28 T cell receptor beta chains below, sequenced in a study of blood T cell repertoires in COVID-19. Libraries were prepared by immunoSEQ multiplex PCR; TCRdb keeps only in-frame clonotypes and omits some of them. The sample has 130,000 to 150,000 clones, approximately 85% seen once. Sequenced material: peripheral blood. These receptors all come from a human donor with acute or convalescent COVID-19. The donor label of this sample is uncertain.

As concerns this clone: A junction end diverges from the germline sequence, so it may reflect a read error. The rearrangement uses TRBV6-2 or TRBV6-3 and TRBJ1-2; 11 bases fit TRBD1. The CDR3 covers 18 residues. Germline CDR1 is MNHEY and CDR2 is SVGEGT. CDR3 amino acids: CASSYSTRTGGQTKLALF. The CDR3 DNA reads as TGTGCCAGCAGTTACTCGACCCGGACAGGGGGCCAAACAAAACTCGCGCTCTTC.

As regards this clone: The sample carries other DNA sequences with the same CDR3. V and J are TRBV7-3 and TRBJ2-3; D is possibly TRBD2 (5 bases). The CDR3 extends over 13 amino acids. Germline lookup yields CDR1 SGHTA and CDR2 FQGTGA. The ends were cut back, 5 bases at V and 6 bases at J, with 12 bases in the middle. The CDR3 nucleotides are TGTGCCAGCAGCCCAAATTCGGGGGATACGCAGTATTTT. It specifies CASSPNSGDTQYF.

The genes are TRBV19 and TRBJ1-1, with no clear D. Trimming cost V 5 bases and J 8 bases, with 12 bases left between them. Germline CDR1 reads LNHDA; CDR2 reads SQIVND (reference sequence). The CDR3 has 12 residues. The CDR3 DNA reads TGTGCCAGTAGTTTTTCAGAAAAAGAAGCTTTCTTT. It translates to CASSFSEKEAFF.

This clone was found a few times. The chain links TRBV5-1 to TRBJ1-1; D unresolved. The CDR3 is 15 amino acids. Trimming removed 0 bases at V and 5 bases at J, with 14 bases between. Germline-derived CDR1 and CDR2 are SGHRS and YFSETQ. In nucleotides, the CDR3 is TGCGCCAGCAGCTTGGCGGGAGGAAGTTGGACTGAAGCTTTCTTT. This translates into CASSLAGGSWTEAFF.

CDR3 region: CASSEWGGDTQYF. The DNA of the CDR3 is TGTGCCAGCAGTGAATGGGGAGGTGATACGCAGTATTTT. V gene TRBV25-1 combines with J gene TRBJ2-3, with D possibly matching TRBD2 (6 bases). The CDR3 is 13 residues long. V lost 1 base and J 6 bases, leaving 8 bases between the germline ends. Germline V gives CDR1 MGHDK, CDR2 SYGVNS.

The J gene is TRBJ1-6, the V gene TRBV6-2 or TRBV6-3; tentatively, D is TRBD1 (6 bases). The germline CDR1 and CDR2 sequences are MNHEY and SVGEGT. V was trimmed by 6 bases and J by 0 bases, leaving 12 bases between them. CDR3 length: 16 amino acids. CDR3 in amino acids: CASSRGQTSYNSPLHF. As DNA, the CDR3 is TGTGCCAGCAGCAGAGGACAGACCTCCTATAATTCACCCCTCCACTTT.

The gene calls are TRBV6-2 or TRBV6-3 and TRBJ1-1, with D possibly being TRBD1 (6 bases). The CDR3 has 17 residues. Trimming cost V 5 bases and J 0 bases, with 19 bases left between them. Per germline, CDR1 MNHEY and CDR2 SVGEGT. The CDR3 reads CASSPTIRRGMNTEAFF. CDR3 sequence (DNA): TGTGCCAGCAGTCCGACCATTAGAAGGGGGATGAACACTGAAGCTTTCTTT.

The V call is TRBV28, the J call TRBJ2-7, with TRBD2 matching 8 bases. This CDR3 region has 13 residues. Germline values: CDR1 MDHEN, CDR2 SYDVKM. V was clipped by 5 bases and J by 2 bases; unmatched bases: 2. CDR3 sequence (DNA): TGTGCCAGCAGTGCTAGCGGGCCCTACGAGCAGTACTTC. It encodes CASSASGPYEQYF.

This chain uses TRBV5-5 with TRBJ1-2; possible D gene TRBD1, 6 bases. Germline CDR1 is SGHKS and CDR2 is YYEKEE (reference sequence). The CDR3 runs to 16 residues. Trimming pared 2 bases from V and 7 bases from J, leaving 21 bases between. The CDR3 spells CASSFRPMETRGGYTF. DNA for the CDR3: TGTGCCAGCAGCTTTCGGCCGATGGAGACCAGGGGTGGCTACACCTTC.

The chain joins TRBV29-1 to TRBJ1-2; tentatively, D is TRBD1 (5 bases). This CDR3 contains 12 residues. The germline V gene has CDR1 SQVTM and CDR2 ANQGSEA. DNA of the CDR3: TGCAGTTACCGGGAGGGGAACTATGGCTACACCTTC. It yields the protein CSYREGNYGYTF.

This chain joins TRBV4-3 and TRBJ1-4, with TRBD1 identical over 10 bases. Germline V lookup: CDR1 LGHNA, CDR2 YSLEER. CDR3 length: 20 amino acids. V shed 0 bases, J shed 0 bases, and the junction held 10 bases outside the gene matches. The CDR3 region is CASSQDVQTGGFSTNEKLFF. CDR3 sequence (DNA): TGCGCCAGCAGCCAAGATGTTCAGACAGGGGGCTTTTCAACTAATGAAAAACTGTTTTTT.

This rearrangement joins TRBV6-6 to TRBJ2-7; D is undetermined. Germline assignment: CDR1 MNHNY and CDR2 SVGAGI (reference sequence). Trimming removed 6 bases at V and 6 bases at J, with 9 bases between. The CDR3 is 11 residues long. The chain's CDR3 is CASSRTAEQYF. As DNA, the CDR3 is TGTGCCAGCAGCCGTACAGCCGAGCAGTACTTC.

V usage is TRBV21-1 and J usage is TRBJ2-7; the table gives TRBD1 as D, unverified against the DNA. TRBV21-1 is a pseudogene. CDR3 length equals 15 residues. The DNA of the CDR3 is TGTGCCAGCAGCAGACAGGACAGGGGGCGGCACGAGCAGTACTTC. This gives the protein CASSRQDRGRHEQYF.

This sequence joins TRBV4-2 and TRBJ1-2; no definite D call. Germline loops: CDR1 LGHNA, CDR2 YNFKEQ. The CDR3 consists of 14 residues. V was cut by 0 bases and J by 4 bases, with 9 bases left in between. The CDR3 DNA follows: TGTGCCAGCAGCCAAGATTGGGCCCCCTATGGCTACACCTTC. Protein sequence: CASSQDWAPYGYTF.

By frequency in the sample, this clone is large (0.1 to 1%). The J gene is TRBJ1-1, the V gene TRBV6-2 or TRBV6-3, with D unclear. V lost 4 bases to trimming and J lost 0 bases, with 9 bases between them. The CDR3 covers 14 residues. The germline V gene has CDR1 MNHEY and CDR2 SVGEGT. This CDR3 is CASSSSLMNTEAFF. The CDR3 DNA reads as TGTGCCAGCAGTTCGAGCCTCATGAACACTGAAGCTTTCTTT.

This clone appeared a single time. The rearrangement links TRBV28 to TRBJ1-1; D might be TRBD1 (5 bases). This CDR3 region has 12 residues. V shed 6 bases and J shed 3 bases, with 8 bases lying between them. Germline assignment: CDR1 MDHEN and CDR2 SYDVKM. The CDR3 coding sequence is TGTGCCAGCAGGGCGGGGGACACTGAAGCTTTCTTT. It translates to CASRAGDTEAFF.

The chain combines TRBV7-9 with TRBJ1-6; TRBD1 matches at 8 bases. Germline CDR1 and CDR2: SEHNR and FQNEAQ (reference sequence). The CDR3 spans 15 residues. J gave up 5 bases and V 4 bases, and 4 bases lay outside the gene matches. The CDR3, as DNA: TGTGCCAGCAGCTCCCAGGGGGCGAATAATTCACCCCTCCACTTT. The encoded protein is CASSSQGANNSPLHF.

V usage is TRBV6-6 and J usage is TRBJ1-2; D remains ambiguous. Trimming cost V 0 bases and J 4 bases, with 12 bases left between them. There are 15 residues in the CDR3. The V gene's germline CDR1 is MNHNY and CDR2 SVGAGI (reference sequence). CDR3 nucleotides: TGTGCCAGCAGTTACTCGAGTGGGGAGGGCTATGGCTACACCTTC. Its protein product is CASSYSSGEGYGYTF.

The V call is TRBV28, the J call TRBJ2-5; D possibly corresponds to TRBD1 (6 bases). CDR1 and CDR2 from the germline V gene are MDHEN and SYDVKM. The CDR3 is 14 residues long. With 4 bases removed from V and 4 bases from J, the gap between germline ends came to 13 bases. CDR3 DNA: TGTGCCAGCAGTTCCCCGGACAGACTAGAGACCCAGTACTTC. Its translation is CASSSPDRLETQYF.

The chain joins TRBV6-2 or TRBV6-3 to TRBJ1-2; the D gene is possibly TRBD1 (5 bases). The CDR3 contains 16 residues. Per germline, CDR1 MNHEY and CDR2 SVGEGT. V gave up 0 bases and J gave up 3 bases, with 14 bases separating them. The CDR3 coding sequence is TGTGCCAGCAGTTACTCGGGCTGGAGGGGTTACTATGGCTACACCTTC. Amino acids: CASSYSGWRGYYGYTF.

The rearrangement links TRBV7-9 to TRBJ1-1; 11 nucleotides align to TRBD1. The V segment lost 5 bases and the J segment 2 bases; nucleotides outside the gene matches: 13. The CDR3 sequence is 18 residues long. Germline CDR1 and CDR2: SEHNR and FQNEAQ (reference sequence). The CDR3, as DNA: TGTGCCAGCAGCCGGGACAGGGGGTTGACAGGCTCAAACACTGAAGCTTTCTTT. Translation: CASSRDRGLTGSNTEAFF. Drawing the rest from reference TRBV7-9 and TRBJ1-1, the complete variable domain is DTGVSQNPRHKITKRGQNVTFRCDPISEHNRLYWYRQTLGQGPEFLTYFQNEAQLEKSRLLSDRFSAERPKGSFSTLEIQRTEQGDSAMYLCASSRDRGLTGSNTEAFFGQGTRLTVV.

The V gene is TRBV2, the J gene TRBJ2-2; D possibly corresponds to TRBD2 (6 bases). The germline V gene has CDR1 SNHLY and CDR2 FYNNEI. The CDR3 is made up of 15 amino acids. V lost 5 bases and J lost 6, with 16 bases in between. The CDR3 is CASSSGELSPGELFF. The CDR3 region has the DNA TGTGCCAGCAGTTCGGGGGAACTAAGCCCCGGGGAGCTGTTTTTT.

Only a few counts were recorded for this clone. The chain has TRBV7-2 and TRBJ1-3, with 7 bases matching TRBD1. Germline lookup yields CDR1 SGHTA and CDR2 FQGNSA. V lost 6 bases to trimming and J lost 1 base; unmatched junction nucleotides: 12. The CDR3 totals 17 residues. CDR3 protein: CASRPSGTVLSGNTIYF. The CDR3 bases are TGTGCCAGCAGACCATCCGGGACAGTCCTTTCTGGAAACACCATATATTTT.

The chain is built from TRBV27 and TRBJ2-1; TRBD2 agrees at 14 bases. CDR3 length equals 17 residues. The germline gives CDR1 MNHEY, CDR2 SMNVEV (reference sequence). Losses at the gene ends were 5 bases for V and 6 bases for J; bases not matched to a gene: 9. CDR3 region: CASSTKMGTSGSNEQFF. Written as DNA, the CDR3 is TGTGCCAGCAGTACCAAAATGGGGACTAGCGGGAGCAATGAGCAGTTCTTC.

This chain uses TRBV29-1 with TRBJ2-1, with TRBD2 identical over 7 bases. J lost 10 bases, V lost 4 bases, and 4 bases had no gene match. The germline V gene has CDR1 SQVTM and CDR2 ANQGSEA. The length of the CDR3 is 11 residues. CDR3 loop: CSVAEAGEQFF. CDR3 DNA sequence: TGCAGCGTTGCCGAAGCGGGAGAGCAGTTCTTC.

The chain carries TRBV19 and TRBJ2-5, with D possibly matching TRBD1 (5 bases). With 5 bases removed from V and 4 bases from J, the gap between germline ends came to 11 bases. This CDR3 spans 13 amino acids. The germline V gene encodes CDR1 LNHDA and CDR2 SQIVND (reference sequence). In nucleotides, the CDR3 is TGTGCCAGTAGTGAACAGGAGCGAGAGACCCAGTACTTC. Protein: CASSEQERETQYF.

The chain recombines TRBV5-1 with TRBJ2-5, with 7 bases aligning to TRBD1. The CDR3 is made up of 14 amino acids. V lost 3 bases, J lost 5 bases, and 7 bases stayed unmatched. CDR1 and CDR2 (germline): SGHRS, YFSETQ. The DNA of the CDR3 is TGCGCCAGCAGCTCAGGGGGTCCGGGGGAGACCCAGTACTTC. Residues: CASSSGGPGETQYF.

This clone was seen just once. V usage is TRBV2 and J usage is TRBJ2-7; D call uncertain. V was trimmed by 4 bases and J by 6 bases, leaving 13 bases between them. Germline values: CDR1 SNHLY, CDR2 FYNNEI. The CDR3 is 13 amino acids. CDR3 nucleotides: TGTGCCAGCAGTGTTTGGAGAGGTTTCGAGCAGTACGTC. This translates into CASSVWRGFEQYV.